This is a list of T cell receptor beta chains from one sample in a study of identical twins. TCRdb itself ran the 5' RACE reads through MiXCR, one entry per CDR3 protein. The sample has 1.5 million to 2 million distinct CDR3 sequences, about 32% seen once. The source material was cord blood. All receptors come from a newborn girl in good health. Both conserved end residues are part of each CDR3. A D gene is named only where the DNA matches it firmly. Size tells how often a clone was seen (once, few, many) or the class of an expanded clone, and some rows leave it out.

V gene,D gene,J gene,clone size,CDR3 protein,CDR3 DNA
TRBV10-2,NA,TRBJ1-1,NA,CASSEQGALGAFF,TGCGCCAGCAGTGAGCAGGGAGCACTTGGAGCTTTCTTT
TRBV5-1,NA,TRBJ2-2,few,CASSVGLTTGELFF,TGCGCCAGCAGCGTGGGTCTCACCACCGGGGAGCTGTTTTTT
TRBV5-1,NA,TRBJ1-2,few,CASSLATRQGYGYTF,TGCGCCAGCAGCTTGGCCACTCGGCAGGGGTATGGCTACACCTTC
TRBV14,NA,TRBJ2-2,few,CASSQFRTAMTGELFF,TGTGCCAGCAGCCAATTCAGGACAGCTATGACCGGGGAGCTGTTTTTT
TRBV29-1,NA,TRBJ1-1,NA,CSVPLNTEAFF,TGCAGCGTTCCTCTGAACACTGAAGCTTTCTTT
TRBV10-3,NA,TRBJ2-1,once,CAISEPGEQFF,TGTGCCATCAGTGAGCCAGGGGAGCAGTTCTTC
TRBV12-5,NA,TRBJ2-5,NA,CASALDRETQYF,TGTGCTAGTGCCTTAGATCGAGAGACCCAGTACTTC
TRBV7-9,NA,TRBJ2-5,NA,CASSLASTVGETQYF,TGTGCCAGCAGCTTAGCCTCGACAGTGGGAGAGACCCAGTACTTC
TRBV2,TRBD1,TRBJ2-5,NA,CASSDYRGAYNEQYF,TGTGCCAGCAGTGATTACAGGGGGGCCTACAATGAGCAGTACTTC
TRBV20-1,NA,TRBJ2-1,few,CGARASLKIYEQFF,TGCGGTGCTAGGGCGTCCCTAAAAATCTATGAGCAGTTCTTC
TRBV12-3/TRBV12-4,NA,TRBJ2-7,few,CASRPGKVYEQYF,TGTGCCAGCAGACCCGGAAAGGTCTACGAGCAGTACTTC
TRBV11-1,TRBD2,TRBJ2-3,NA,CASSLAPSGARTDTQYF,TGTGCCAGCAGCTTAGCGCCGAGCGGGGCACGCACAGATACGCAGTATTTT
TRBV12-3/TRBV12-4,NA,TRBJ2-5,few,CASSLQKFQETQYF,TGTGCCAGCAGTTTACAAAAGTTTCAAGAGACCCAGTACTTC
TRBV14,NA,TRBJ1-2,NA,CASSQYGGGYTF,TGTGCCAGCAGCCAGTATGGAGGAGGCTACACCTTC
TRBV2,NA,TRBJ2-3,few,CASKVFFFSDTQYF,TGTGCCAGCAAAGTCTTCTTCTTCTCGGATACGCAGTATTTT